This record looks at one TCR beta chain sequence and its context. These data are taken from a study of shared clonotypes between healthy human individuals. Only in-frame clones appear in the TCRdb table, and some are missing; sequencing was by immunoSEQ multiplex PCR. The sample yields under 650,000 clones, 96% seen once. The CDR3 consists of 18 residues. V lost 3 bases, J lost 0 bases, and 6 bases stayed unmatched. CDR1 is MDHEN, CDR2 SYDVKM, per germline. The receptor comes from a young woman in good health. This sequence joins TRBV28 and TRBJ2-3; the match to TRBD2 covers 13 bases. The sample was naive CD4+ T cells sorted from blood. Subset meaning: CD45RA+ positively selected. DNA for the CDR3: TGTGCCAGCAGTTTTCCCCTGGGACTAGCGGGGAGCACAGATACGCAGTATTTT. It encodes CASSFPLGLAGSTDTQYF.